This TCR beta chain was recorded in a study of CD8 T cells in Susac syndrome. TEMRA cells were FACS-enriched, unlike CD8+ and CD4+ T cells, which were negatively isolated. Looked up from germline, CDR1 is GTSNPN and CDR2 is SVGIG (reference sequence). The CDR3 consists of 14 residues. V dropped 1 base and J dropped 4 bases, with 13 bases sitting between them. Random hexamers were used to reverse transcribe 0.5 to 1 ug of RNA. By means of immunoSEQ multiplex PCR, TCR beta CDR3 spanning 54 Vbeta and 13 Jbeta underwent amplification. MiXCR, run by TCRdb on the immunoSEQ multiplex PCR reads, gives a single entry per CDR3 protein. This table has about 210,000 distinct CDR3 sequences, roughly 92% appearing once.

This receptor was taken from a human donor in good health. The rearrangement links TRBV30 to TRBJ1-1; D is possibly TRBD1 (5 bases). Sequenced material: CD4+ T cells from PBMCs. This CDR3 is CAWSGSGRGTEAFF. In nucleotides, the CDR3 is TGTGCCTGGAGTGGTTCAGGGAGGGGCACTGAAGCTTTCTTT.